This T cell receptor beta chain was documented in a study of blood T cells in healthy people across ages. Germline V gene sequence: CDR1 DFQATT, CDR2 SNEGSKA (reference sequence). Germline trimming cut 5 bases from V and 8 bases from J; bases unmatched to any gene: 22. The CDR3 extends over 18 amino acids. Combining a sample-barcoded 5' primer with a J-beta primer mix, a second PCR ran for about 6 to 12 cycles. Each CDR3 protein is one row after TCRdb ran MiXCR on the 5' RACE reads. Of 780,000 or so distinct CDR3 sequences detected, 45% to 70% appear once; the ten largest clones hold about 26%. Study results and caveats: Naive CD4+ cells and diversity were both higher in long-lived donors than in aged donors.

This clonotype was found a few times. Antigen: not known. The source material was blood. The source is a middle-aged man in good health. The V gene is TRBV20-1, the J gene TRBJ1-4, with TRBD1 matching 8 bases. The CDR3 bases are TGCAGTGCTCTAATCCGGGACAGGATTGATGCTAAGGGGGAAAAACTGTTTTTT. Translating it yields CSALIRDRIDAKGEKLFF.